This T cell receptor (beta chain) was observed in a study of cytomegalovirus exposure and HLA in healthy donors. In the study overall: Among approximately 390 genotyped donors, about 85% fell in the Caucasian-associated ancestry cluster.

This CDR3 has 14 residues. After removal of 5 bases from V and 4 bases from J, the junction contained 7 bases not matched to a gene. CDR1 SEHNR and CDR2 FQNEAQ come from the germline V gene (reference sequence). Amplification used 60 Vbeta primers and 13 Jbeta primers. Produced via immunoSEQ multiplex PCR; TCRdb's table is partial and in-frame only. The table includes about 120,000 clones, around 82% detected once. Remarks on this clone: Its cognate antigen is unknown.

General study points: Presence/absence results assume similar sequencing depth per donor, which may not hold. Segments of the TCR beta V type were, in most cases, productive about 87% or about 30% of the time in an earlier analysis.

The receptor was derived from a female donor in good health and CMV-seronegative. This chain links TRBV7-9 with TRBJ2-5; 7 bases fit TRBD1. The material sequenced was PBMCs. CDR3 bases: TGTGCCAGCAGCCGCGACAGGGCCGGAGAGACCCAGTACTTC. Translating gives CASSRDRAGETQYF. The full variable domain, rest sourced from reference TRBV7-9 and TRBJ2-5, is DTGVSQNPRHKITKRGQNVTFRCDPISEHNRLYWYRQTLGQGPEFLTYFQNEAQLEKSRLLSDRFSAERPKGSFSTLEIQRTEQGDSAMYLCASSRDRAGETQYFGPGTRLLVL.